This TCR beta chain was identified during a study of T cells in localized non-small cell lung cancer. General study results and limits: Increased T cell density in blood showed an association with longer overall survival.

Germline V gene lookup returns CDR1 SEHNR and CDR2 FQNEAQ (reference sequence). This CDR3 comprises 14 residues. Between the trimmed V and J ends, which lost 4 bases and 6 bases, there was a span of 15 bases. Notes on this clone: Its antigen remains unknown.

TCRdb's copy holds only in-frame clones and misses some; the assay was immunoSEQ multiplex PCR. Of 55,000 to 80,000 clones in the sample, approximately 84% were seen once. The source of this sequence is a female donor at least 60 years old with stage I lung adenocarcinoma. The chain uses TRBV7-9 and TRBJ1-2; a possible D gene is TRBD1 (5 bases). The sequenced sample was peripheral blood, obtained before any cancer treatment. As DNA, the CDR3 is TGTGCCAGCAGCTACCCCGGGGCTGTCAATGGCTACACCTTC. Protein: CASSYPGAVNGYTF.